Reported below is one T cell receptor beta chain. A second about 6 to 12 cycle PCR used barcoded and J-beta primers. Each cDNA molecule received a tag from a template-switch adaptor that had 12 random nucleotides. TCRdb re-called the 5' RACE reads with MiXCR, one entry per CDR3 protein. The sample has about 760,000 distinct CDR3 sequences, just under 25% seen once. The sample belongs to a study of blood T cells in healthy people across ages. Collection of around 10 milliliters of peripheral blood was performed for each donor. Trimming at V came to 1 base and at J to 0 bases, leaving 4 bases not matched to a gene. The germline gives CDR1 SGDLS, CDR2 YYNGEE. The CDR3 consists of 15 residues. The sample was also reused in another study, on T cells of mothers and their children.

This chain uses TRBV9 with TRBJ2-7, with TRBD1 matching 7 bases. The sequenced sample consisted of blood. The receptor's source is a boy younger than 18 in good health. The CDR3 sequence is CASSVTGETSYEQYF. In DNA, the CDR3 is TGTGCCAGCAGCGTAACAGGGGAAACCTCCTACGAGCAGTACTTC.